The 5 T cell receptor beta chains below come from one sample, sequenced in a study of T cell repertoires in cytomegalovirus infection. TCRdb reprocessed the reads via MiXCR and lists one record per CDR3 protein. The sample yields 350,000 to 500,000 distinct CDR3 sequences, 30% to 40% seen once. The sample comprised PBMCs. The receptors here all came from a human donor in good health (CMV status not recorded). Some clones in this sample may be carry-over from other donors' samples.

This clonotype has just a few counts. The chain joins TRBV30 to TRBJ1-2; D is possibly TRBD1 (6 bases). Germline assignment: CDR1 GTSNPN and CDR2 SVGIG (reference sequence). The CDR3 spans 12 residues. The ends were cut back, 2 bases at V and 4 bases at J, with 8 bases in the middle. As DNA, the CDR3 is TGTGCCTGGAGTCCAGGGGTCTATGGCTACACCTTC. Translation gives CAWSPGVYGYTF.

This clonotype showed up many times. For the CDR3, the DNA is TGTGCCAGCAGTGACTTGACAGGGAATCAGCCCCAGCATTTT. This gives the protein CASSDLTGNQPQHF. The chain has TRBV6-1 and TRBJ1-5; 7 bases are a match to TRBD1. Germline-derived CDR1 and CDR2 are MNHNS and SASEGT. J gave up 4 bases and V 3 bases, and 3 bases lay outside the gene matches. The CDR3 is 14 amino acids.

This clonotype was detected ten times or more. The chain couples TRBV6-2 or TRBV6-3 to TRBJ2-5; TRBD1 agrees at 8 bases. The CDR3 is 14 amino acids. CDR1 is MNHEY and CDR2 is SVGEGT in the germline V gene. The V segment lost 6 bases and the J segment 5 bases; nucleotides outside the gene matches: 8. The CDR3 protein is CASSRTGSGETQYF. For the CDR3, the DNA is TGTGCCAGCAGCCGGACAGGGTCTGGGGAGACCCAGTACTTC.

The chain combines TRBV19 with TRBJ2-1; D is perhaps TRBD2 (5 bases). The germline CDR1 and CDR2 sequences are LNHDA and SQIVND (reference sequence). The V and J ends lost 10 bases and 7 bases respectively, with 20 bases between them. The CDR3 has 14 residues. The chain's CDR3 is CATSVLGDWNEQFF. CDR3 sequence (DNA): TGTGCCACCTCGGTACTCGGGGATTGGAATGAGCAGTTCTTC.

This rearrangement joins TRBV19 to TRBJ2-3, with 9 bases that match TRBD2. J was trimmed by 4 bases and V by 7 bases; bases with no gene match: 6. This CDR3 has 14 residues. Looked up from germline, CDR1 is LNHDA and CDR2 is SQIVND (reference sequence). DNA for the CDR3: TGTGCCAGTAAGGTAGCGGGGGTAGCAGATACGCAGTATTTT. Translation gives CASKVAGVADTQYF.